This T cell receptor beta chain was captured in a study of identical twins. Points on this clonotype: What it recognizes is unknown.

TCRdb reprocessed the 5' RACE reads with MiXCR, giving one entry per CDR3 protein. The sample lists 1.5 million or so distinct CDR3 sequences, about 30% seen once, with roughly 0.3% in the top ten. Study results and caveats: Out-of-frame TCR alpha sharing observed in monozygotic twins exceeded model estimates.

Trimming at V came to 1 base and at J to 1 base, leaving 16 bases not matched to a gene. The CDR3 extends over 20 amino acids. Germline-derived CDR1 and CDR2 are MNHEY and SVGEGT. This TCR came from a newborn girl in good health. The sample consisted of cord blood. V gene TRBV6-2 or TRBV6-3 combines with J gene TRBJ2-5, with 9 bases that match TRBD1. In DNA form, the CDR3 reads TGTGCCAGCAGTTACTGGAGCTGGGACAGGGATTCCTCTCCCCAAGAGACCCAGTACTTC. This codes for CASSYWSWDRDSSPQETQYF.